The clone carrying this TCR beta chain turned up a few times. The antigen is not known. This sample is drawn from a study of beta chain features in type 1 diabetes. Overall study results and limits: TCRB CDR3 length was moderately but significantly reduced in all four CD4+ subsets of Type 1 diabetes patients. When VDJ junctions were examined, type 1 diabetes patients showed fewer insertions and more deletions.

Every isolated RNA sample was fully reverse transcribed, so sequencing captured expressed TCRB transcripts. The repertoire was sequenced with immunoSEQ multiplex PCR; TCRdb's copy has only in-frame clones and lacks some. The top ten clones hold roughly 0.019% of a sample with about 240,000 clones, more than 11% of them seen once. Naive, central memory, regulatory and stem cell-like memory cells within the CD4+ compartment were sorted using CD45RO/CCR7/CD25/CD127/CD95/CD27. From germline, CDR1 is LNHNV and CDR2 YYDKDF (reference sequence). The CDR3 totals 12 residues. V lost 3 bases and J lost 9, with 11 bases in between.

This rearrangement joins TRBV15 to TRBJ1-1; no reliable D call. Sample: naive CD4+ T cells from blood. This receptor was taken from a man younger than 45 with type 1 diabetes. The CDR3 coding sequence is TGTGCCACCAGCAGTCGGTCGGGGAAAGCTTTCTTT. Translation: CATSSRSGKAFF.